Sequencing of this TCR beta chain was carried out in a study of control samples from healthy donors and cancer patients (dated by TCRdb to the early 2020s). The CDR3 has 16 amino acids, counting the end cysteine and phenylalanine. Only CDR3 DNA remains: 48 bases, in frame from the first base. V and J are trimmed by 0 bases and 1 base, and the gene matches miss 6 bases of the junction. CDR1 and CDR2, per the germline V gene, are SQVTM and ANQGSEA. Turning to this clone: The clone's antigen remains unknown. Within one base of it there is no much larger clone, and no base qualities were kept.

The library was produced with the immunoSEQ multiplex PCR assay. The table was pulled from immuneACCESS by TCRdb, which kept in-frame rearrangements only. Such tables lose some clones; where checked, under half of the loss comes from unresolved V genes, and the rest has no known cause. Within this sample are under 75,000 clones, with just over 90% of them counted one time only. About 1.2% of the sample lies in the top ten. Sequencing input: PBMCs. The receptor's source is a woman in her forties or fifties with colorectal cancer. The V and J genes are TRBV29-1 and TRBJ2-5; 9 bases in the junction line up with TRBD2. The CDR3 region: CSVEDLSGGFQETQYF. The base sequence is TGCAGCGTTGAAGATCTCAGCGGGGGGTTCCAAGAGACCCAGTACTTC.